This entry lists 21 T cell receptor beta chains sequenced from one sample in a study of blood T cell repertoires in COVID-19. Sequenced by immunoSEQ multiplex PCR; TCRdb stores in-frame clones only, minus some. The data show 330,000 or so clones, about 92% seen once. The sequenced material came from PBMCs or T cells enriched from blood (not recorded which). Receptor source: a woman in her twenties or thirties who had recovered from COVID-19.

This clone was counted a single time. The V call is TRBV6-5, the J call TRBJ1-2; D gene ambiguous. This CDR3 comprises 13 residues. With 0 bases removed from V and 3 bases from J, the gap between germline ends came to 5 bases. The germline gives CDR1 MNHEY, CDR2 SVGAGI. CDR3 DNA sequence: TGTGCCAGCAGTTACTCCCAGGACTATGGCTACACCTTC. Its translation is CASSYSQDYGYTF.

This clone was seen once. This chain uses TRBV18 with TRBJ1-6; no clear D gene. The CDR3 covers 15 residues. The germline V gene encodes CDR1 KGHSH and CDR2 LQKENI. Deletions cut 1 base from V and 8 bases from J, with 12 bases between. CDR3 nucleotide sequence: TGTGCCAGCTCACCACTCGGAGGGCGCGATTCACCCCTCCACTTT. Translated: CASSPLGGRDSPLHF.

The chain recombines TRBV7-3 with TRBJ1-5; 9 bases map to TRBD1. Looked up from germline, CDR1 is SGHTA and CDR2 is FQGTGA. This CDR3 is 17 amino acids long. With 1 base clipped from V and 7 bases from J, the junction kept 11 bases outside the gene matches. CDR3 residues: CASSLRIRGQGGQPQHF. As DNA, the CDR3 is TGTGCCAGCAGCTTAAGGATCCGGGGACAGGGAGGGCAGCCCCAGCATTTT.

The genes are TRBV7-2 and TRBJ1-6, with 10 bases matching TRBD1. This CDR3 is 14 amino acids long. Germline V gene sequence: CDR1 SGHTA, CDR2 FQGNSA. The trim removed 5 bases at V and 7 bases at J, leaving 2 bases unmatched. CDR3 DNA: TGTGCCAGCAGCCAGGGACAGGGGAATTCACCCCTCCACTTT. Amino acids: CASSQGQGNSPLHF.

V is TRBV15 and J is TRBJ2-1, with D perhaps matching TRBD2 (6 bases). Between the trimmed V and J ends, which lost 4 bases and 1 base, there was a span of 11 bases. The CDR3 is made up of 15 amino acids. CDR1 and CDR2 from the germline V gene are LNHNV and YYDKDF (reference sequence). The CDR3 DNA sequence: TGTGCCACCAGCACCTCTAGCGCGTCCTACAATGAGCAGTTCTTC. Amino acids: CATSTSSASYNEQFF.

The chain joins TRBV12-3 or TRBV12-4 to TRBJ1-2; 8 bases map to TRBD1. This CDR3 has 11 residues. Trimming at V came to 10 bases and at J to 4 bases, leaving 2 bases not matched to a gene. The CDR3 loop reads CATGQAYGYTF. The CDR3 region has the DNA TGTGCCACGGGACAGGCCTATGGCTACACCTTC.

CDR3 sequence (DNA): TGTGCCAGCAGTTACTCGACTCAGTCACTCAATGAGCAGTTCTTC. Amino acids: CASSYSTQSLNEQFF. The chain links TRBV6-2 or TRBV6-3 to TRBJ2-1; D not certain. CDR1 is MNHEY, CDR2 SVGEGT, per germline. The CDR3 totals 15 residues. Trimming left V 0 bases short and J 6 bases short, with 12 bases between.

The chain joins TRBV4-3 to TRBJ1-4; D unresolved. CDR1 is LGHNA and CDR2 is YSLEER in the germline V gene. This CDR3 comprises 14 residues. V dropped 4 bases and J dropped 3 bases, with 9 bases sitting between them. DNA for the CDR3: TGCGCCAGCAGCCCGGGGAGGTCTAATGAAAAACTGTTTTTT. Protein product: CASSPGRSNEKLFF.

The chain links TRBV30 to TRBJ1-6; D is perhaps TRBD1 (6 bases). With 5 bases removed from V and 7 bases from J, the gap between germline ends came to 15 bases. The length of the CDR3 is 14 residues. Germline CDR1 GTSNPN, CDR2 SVGIG (reference sequence). This CDR3 reads CAWGRQGNNSPLHF. In DNA, the CDR3 is TGTGCCTGGGGGAGGCAGGGGAACAATTCACCCCTCCACTTT.

Notes on this clone: Other DNA sequences of this sample code for an identical CDR3. The rearrangement joins TRBV5-1 to TRBJ1-5, with TRBD1 matching over 7 bases. In germline, CDR1 is SGHRS, CDR2 YFSETQ. The length of the CDR3 is 14 residues. The junction had 2 bases not matched to a gene; V was cut back by 0 bases and J by 5 bases. CDR3 in DNA: TGCGCCAGCAGCTTGGCAGGGGGTGATCAGCCCCAGCATTTT. Translating it yields CASSLAGGDQPQHF.

The chain joins TRBV11-2 to TRBJ2-1, with TRBD2 matching over 8 bases. Losses at the gene ends were 1 base for V and 4 bases for J; bases not matched to a gene: 9. The CDR3 is made up of 17 amino acids. Germline CDR1 SGHAT, CDR2 FQNNGV. This CDR3 is CASSLGPGAGDYNEQFF. CDR3 nucleotides: TGTGCCAGCAGCTTAGGCCCGGGAGCGGGAGATTACAATGAGCAGTTCTTC.

The chain employs TRBV5-1 and TRBJ1-4, with 9 positions matching TRBD1. Unmatched junction bases numbered 8, after V lost 4 bases and J lost 7 bases. This CDR3 contains 15 residues. Germline V gives CDR1 SGHRS, CDR2 YFSETQ. The CDR3 here is CASSPGTGKFEKLFF. The CDR3, as DNA: TGCGCCAGCAGCCCGGGGACAGGGAAATTTGAAAAACTGTTTTTT.

V usage is TRBV18 and J usage is TRBJ2-5, with 13 bases fitting TRBD2. The CDR3 consists of 18 residues. Germline CDR1 and CDR2: KGHSH and LQKENI. Trimming cost V 3 bases and J 5 bases; bases outside gene matches: 12. The CDR3 loop is CASSPTSPGLAGKETQYF. The CDR3 DNA reads as TGTGCCAGCTCACCGACGAGTCCGGGACTAGCGGGGAAGGAGACCCAGTACTTC.

The rearrangement uses TRBV28 and TRBJ1-2, with 7 bases matching TRBD1. The CDR3 is 14 amino acids. Germline CDR1 reads MDHEN; CDR2 reads SYDVKM. Germline trimming cut 3 bases from V and 3 bases from J; bases unmatched to any gene: 4. CDR3: CASSFGQGDYGYTF. CDR3 nucleotides: TGTGCCAGCAGTTTCGGCCAGGGGGACTATGGCTACACCTTC.

This clone has only one observation. V gene TRBV4-2 combines with J gene TRBJ1-4; 8 positions agree with TRBD1. The V segment lost 4 bases and the J segment 6 bases; nucleotides outside the gene matches: 7. Germline lookup yields CDR1 LGHNA and CDR2 YNFKEQ. The CDR3 has 15 amino acids. As DNA, the CDR3 is TGTGCCAGCAGCCCCCTGCAGGGGGCGGATGAAAAACTGTTTTTT. This sequence encodes CASSPLQGADEKLFF.

CDR3 sequence: CAIRGRDIENSPLHF. DNA for the CDR3: TGTGCCATCAGGGGACGGGACATAGAAAATTCACCCCTCCACTTT. This rearrangement joins TRBV10-3 to TRBJ1-6, with TRBD1 as a possible D gene (6 bases). The CDR3 has 15 amino acids. The germline V and J ends were trimmed by 6 bases and 7 bases, with 16 bases remaining between them. Germline CDR1 is ENHRY and CDR2 is SYGVKD.

DNA of the CDR3: TGCGCCAGCAGCCCAGTGGGACAGGGACTGGGTAACTATGGCTACACCTTC. Its protein is CASSPVGQGLGNYGYTF. V and J are TRBV5-1 and TRBJ1-2; 9 nucleotides match TRBD1. J lost 1 base, V lost 4 bases, and 11 bases had no gene match. The germline gives CDR1 SGHRS, CDR2 YFSETQ. The CDR3 is made up of 17 amino acids.

CDR3 loop: CASSLGQGYQPQHF. DNA of the CDR3: TGTGCCAGTAGTCTCGGACAGGGGTATCAGCCCCAGCATTTT. The V gene is TRBV19, the J gene TRBJ1-5, with 9 bases aligning to TRBD1. The CDR3 is made up of 14 amino acids. In germline, CDR1 is LNHDA, CDR2 SQIVND (reference sequence). Losses at the gene ends were 5 bases for V and 5 bases for J; bases not matched to a gene: 4.

This sequence joins TRBV12-3 or TRBV12-4 and TRBJ2-1; D is possibly TRBD2 (6 bases). V lost 8 bases to trimming and J lost 6 bases, with 8 bases between them. This CDR3 contains 11 residues. The CDR3 DNA is TGTGCCAGCCGTAGCGGCAATGAGCAGTTCTTC. Its protein is CASRSGNEQFF.

This chain links TRBV25-1 with TRBJ1-2; D ambiguous. The germline V gene has CDR1 MGHDK and CDR2 SYGVNS. The CDR3 is 12 residues long. The V and J ends lost 3 bases and 1 base respectively, with 3 bases between them. CDR3 DNA sequence: TGTGCCAGCAGTGACCTTAACTATGGCTACACCTTC. Protein: CASSDLNYGYTF.

V is TRBV19 and J is TRBJ2-7; 7 nucleotides align to TRBD2. Trimming at V came to 6 bases and at J to 4 bases, leaving 9 bases not matched to a gene. CDR1 is LNHDA, CDR2 SQIVND, per germline (reference sequence). The CDR3 has 14 residues. The CDR3 DNA reads TGTGCCAGTAGCGTTGATGGACTAGTTTACGAGCAGTACTTC. Translating it yields CASSVDGLVYEQYF.